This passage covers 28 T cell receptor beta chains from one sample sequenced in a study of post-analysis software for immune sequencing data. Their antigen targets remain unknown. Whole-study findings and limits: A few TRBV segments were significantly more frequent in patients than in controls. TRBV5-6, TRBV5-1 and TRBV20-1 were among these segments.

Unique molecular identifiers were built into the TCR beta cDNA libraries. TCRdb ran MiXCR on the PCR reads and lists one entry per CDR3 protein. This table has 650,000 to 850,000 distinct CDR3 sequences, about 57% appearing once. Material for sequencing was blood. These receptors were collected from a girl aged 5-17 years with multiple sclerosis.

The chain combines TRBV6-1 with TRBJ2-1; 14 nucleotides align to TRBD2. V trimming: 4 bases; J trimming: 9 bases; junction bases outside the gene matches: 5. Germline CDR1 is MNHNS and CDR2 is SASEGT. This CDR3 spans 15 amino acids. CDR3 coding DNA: TGTGCCAGCAGTGCGCGGACTAGCGGGAGGAGTGAGCAGTTCTTC. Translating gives CASSARTSGRSEQFF.

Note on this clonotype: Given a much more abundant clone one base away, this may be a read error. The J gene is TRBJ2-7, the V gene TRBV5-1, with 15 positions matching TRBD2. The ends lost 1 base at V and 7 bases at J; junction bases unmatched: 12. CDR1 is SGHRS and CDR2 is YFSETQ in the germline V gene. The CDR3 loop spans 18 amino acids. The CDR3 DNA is TGCGCCAGCAGCTTGAAGGGACTAGCGGGAGGATCCTACAATGAGCAGTACTTC. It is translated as CASSLKGLAGGSYNEQYF.

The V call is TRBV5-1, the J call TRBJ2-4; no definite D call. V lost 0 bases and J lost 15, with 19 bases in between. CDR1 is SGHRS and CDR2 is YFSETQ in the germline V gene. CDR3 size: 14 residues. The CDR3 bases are TGCGCCAGCAGCTTGGCTCAGGACGGCAGCCCGGGGTACTTC. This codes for CASSLAQDGSPGYF.

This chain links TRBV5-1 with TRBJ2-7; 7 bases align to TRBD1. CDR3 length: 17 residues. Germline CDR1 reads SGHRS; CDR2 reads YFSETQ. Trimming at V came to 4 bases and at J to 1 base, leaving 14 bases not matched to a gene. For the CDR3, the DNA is TGCGCCAGCAGCGTAGGACAGGCTGTCTCTAATTCCTACGAGCAGTACTTC. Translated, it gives CASSVGQAVSNSYEQYF. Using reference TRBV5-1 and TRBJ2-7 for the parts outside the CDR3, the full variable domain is KAGVTQTPRYLIKTRGQQVTLSCSPISGHRSVSWYQQTPGQGLQFLFEYFSETQRNKGNFPGRFSGRQFSNSRSEMNVSTLELGDSALYLCASSVGQAVSNSYEQYFGPGTRLTVT.

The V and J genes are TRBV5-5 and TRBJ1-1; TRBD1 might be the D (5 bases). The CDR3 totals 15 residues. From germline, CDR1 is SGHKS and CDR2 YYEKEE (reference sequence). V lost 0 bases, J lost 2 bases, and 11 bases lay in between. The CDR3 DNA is TGTGCCAGCAGCTTGGGACAGCTACTAAACACTGAAGCTTTCTTT. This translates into CASSLGQLLNTEAFF.

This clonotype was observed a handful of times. CDR3 sequence reads: CASSEGGQPRTYGYTF. CDR3 DNA: TGTGCCAGCAGTGAAGGGGGACAGCCCCGCACCTATGGCTACACCTTC. The V gene is TRBV6-1, the J gene TRBJ1-2, with 7 nucleotides matching TRBD1. This CDR3 is 16 amino acids long. Germline lookup yields CDR1 MNHNS and CDR2 SASEGT. J lost 4 bases, V lost 1 base, and 9 bases had no gene match.

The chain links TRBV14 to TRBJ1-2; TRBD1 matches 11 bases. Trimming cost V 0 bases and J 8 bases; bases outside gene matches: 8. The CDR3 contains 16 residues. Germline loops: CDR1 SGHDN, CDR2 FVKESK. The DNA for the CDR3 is TGTGCCAGCAGCCAAGACCCCGGACAGGGGGCGGGGGGCTACACCTTC. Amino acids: CASSQDPGQGAGGYTF.

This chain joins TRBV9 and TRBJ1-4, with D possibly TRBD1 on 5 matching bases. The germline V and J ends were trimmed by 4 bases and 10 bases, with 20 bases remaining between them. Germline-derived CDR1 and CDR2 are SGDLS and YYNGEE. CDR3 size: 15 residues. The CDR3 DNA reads TGTGCCAGCAGCTCGGGGGATGGTCTCGCCGCAAAACTGTTTTTT. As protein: CASSSGDGLAAKLFF.

Here the CDR3 DNA reads TGTGCCAGCAGCTTAGTCTGGGGGATGACAGATACGCAGTATTTT. Its translation: CASSLVWGMTDTQYF. The gene calls are TRBV7-2 and TRBJ2-3; either TRBD1 or TRBD2 may fit D (5 bases each). Trimming removed 1 base from V and 3 bases from J, with 11 bases in between. Germline V gives CDR1 SGHTA, CDR2 FQGNSA. This CDR3 is built from 15 residues.

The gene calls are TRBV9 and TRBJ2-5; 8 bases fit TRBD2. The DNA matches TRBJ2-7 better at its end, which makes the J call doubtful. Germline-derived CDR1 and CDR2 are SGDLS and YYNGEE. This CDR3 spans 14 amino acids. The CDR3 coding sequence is TGTGCCAGCAGCGCCCGGGGGGGATCCAACGAGCAGTACTTC. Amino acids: CASSARGGSNEQYF.

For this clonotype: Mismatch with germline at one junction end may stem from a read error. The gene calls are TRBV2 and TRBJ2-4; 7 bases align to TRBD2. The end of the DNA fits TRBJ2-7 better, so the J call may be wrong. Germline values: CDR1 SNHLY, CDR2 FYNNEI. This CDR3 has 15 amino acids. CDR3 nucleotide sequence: TGTGCCAGTAGTGAAGCATCGTCTAGCGGCTACGAGCAGTACTTC. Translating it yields CASSEASSSGYEQYF.

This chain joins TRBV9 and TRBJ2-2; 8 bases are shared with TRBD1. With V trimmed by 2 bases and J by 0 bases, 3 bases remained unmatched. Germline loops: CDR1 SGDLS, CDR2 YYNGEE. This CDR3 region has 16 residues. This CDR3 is CASSVGQGPNTGELFF. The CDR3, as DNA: TGTGCCAGCAGCGTCGGACAGGGTCCGAACACCGGGGAGCTGTTTTTT.

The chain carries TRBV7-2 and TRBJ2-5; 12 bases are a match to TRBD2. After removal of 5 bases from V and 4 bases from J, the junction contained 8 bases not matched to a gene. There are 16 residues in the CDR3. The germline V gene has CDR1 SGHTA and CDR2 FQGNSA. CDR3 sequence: CASSTGLAGLGETQYF. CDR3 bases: TGTGCCAGCAGCACAGGACTAGCGGGATTGGGAGAGACCCAGTACTTC.

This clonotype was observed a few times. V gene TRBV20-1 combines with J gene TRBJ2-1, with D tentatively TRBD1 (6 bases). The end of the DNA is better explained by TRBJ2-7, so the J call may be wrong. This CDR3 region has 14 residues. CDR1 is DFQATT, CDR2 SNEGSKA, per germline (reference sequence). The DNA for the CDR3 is TGCAGTGCTAGAGTCAACAGGGCACTGTACGAGCAGTACTTC. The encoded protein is CSARVNRALYEQYF.

The CDR3 region is CASGSLGGRTYEQYF. CDR3 nucleotides: TGTGCCAGCGGATCCCTAGGGGGTCGCACCTACGAGCAGTACTTC. The chain couples TRBV6-5 to TRBJ2-7; D is possibly TRBD1 (6 bases). The CDR3 totals 15 residues. The V end was cut by 8 bases, the J end by 2 bases, with 19 bases between. Germline-derived CDR1 and CDR2 are MNHEY and SVGAGI.

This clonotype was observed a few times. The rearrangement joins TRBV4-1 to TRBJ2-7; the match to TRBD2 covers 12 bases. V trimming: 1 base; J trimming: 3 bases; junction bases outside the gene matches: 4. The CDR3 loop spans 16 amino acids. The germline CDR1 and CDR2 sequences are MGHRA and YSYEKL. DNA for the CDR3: TGCGCCAGCAGCCAAGGTTGGGGACTAGCGGGCTACGAGCAGTACTTC. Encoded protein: CASSQGWGLAGYEQYF.

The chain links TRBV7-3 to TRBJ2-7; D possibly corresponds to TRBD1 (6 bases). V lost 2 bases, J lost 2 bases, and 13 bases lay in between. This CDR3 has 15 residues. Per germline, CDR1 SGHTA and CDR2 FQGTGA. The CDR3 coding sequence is TGTGCCAGCAGCTTAGGGACAACCCGCACCTACGAGCAGTACTTC. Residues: CASSLGTTRTYEQYF. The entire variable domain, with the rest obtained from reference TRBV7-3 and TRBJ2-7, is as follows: GAGVSQTPSNKVTEKGKYVELRCDPISGHTALYWYRQSLGQGPEFLIYFQGTGAADDSGLPNDRFFAVRPEGSVSTLKIQRTERGDSAVYLCASSLGTTRTYEQYFGPGTRLTVT.

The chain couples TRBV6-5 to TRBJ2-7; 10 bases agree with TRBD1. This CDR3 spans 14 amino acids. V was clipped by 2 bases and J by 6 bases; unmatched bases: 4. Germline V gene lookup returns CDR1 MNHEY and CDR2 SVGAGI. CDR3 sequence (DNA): TGTGCCAGCAGTTACATGACAGGGGGCGCCGAGCAGTACTTC. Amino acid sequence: CASSYMTGGAEQYF.

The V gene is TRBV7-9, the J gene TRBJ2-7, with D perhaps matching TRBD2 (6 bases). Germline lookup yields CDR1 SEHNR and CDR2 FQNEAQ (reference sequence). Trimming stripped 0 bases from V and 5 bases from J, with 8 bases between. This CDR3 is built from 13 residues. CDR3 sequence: CASSLAGEDEQYF. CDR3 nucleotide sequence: TGTGCCAGCAGCTTAGCAGGGGAGGACGAGCAGTACTTC.

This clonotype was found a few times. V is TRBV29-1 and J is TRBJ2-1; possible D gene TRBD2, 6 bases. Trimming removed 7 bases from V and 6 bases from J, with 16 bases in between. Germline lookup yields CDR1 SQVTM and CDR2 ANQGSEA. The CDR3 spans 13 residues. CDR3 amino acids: CSARRDQLNEQFF. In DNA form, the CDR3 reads TGCAGCGCCCGGAGGGACCAACTCAATGAGCAGTTCTTC.

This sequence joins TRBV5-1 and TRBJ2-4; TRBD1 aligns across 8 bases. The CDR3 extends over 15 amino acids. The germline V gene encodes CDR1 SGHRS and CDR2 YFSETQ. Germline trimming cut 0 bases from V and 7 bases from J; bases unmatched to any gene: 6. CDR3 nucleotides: TGCGCCAGCAGCTTGGGTGGACAGGGTCAGAACATTCAGTACTTC. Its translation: CASSLGGQGQNIQYF.

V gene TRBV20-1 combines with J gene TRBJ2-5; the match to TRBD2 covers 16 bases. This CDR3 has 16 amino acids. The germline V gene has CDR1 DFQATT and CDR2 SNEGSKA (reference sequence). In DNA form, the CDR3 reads TGCAGAGTATCCGGGACTAGCGGGGGGGCACAAGAGACCCAGTACTTC. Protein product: CRVSGTSGGAQETQYF.

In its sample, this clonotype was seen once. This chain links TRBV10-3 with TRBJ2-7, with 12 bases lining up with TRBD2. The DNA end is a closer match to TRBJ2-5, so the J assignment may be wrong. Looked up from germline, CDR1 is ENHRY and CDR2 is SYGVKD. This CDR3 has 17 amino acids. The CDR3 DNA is TGTGCCATCAGTGACCGGACTAGCGGGACGCTAGCGGAGACCCAGTACTTC. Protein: CAISDRTSGTLAETQYF.

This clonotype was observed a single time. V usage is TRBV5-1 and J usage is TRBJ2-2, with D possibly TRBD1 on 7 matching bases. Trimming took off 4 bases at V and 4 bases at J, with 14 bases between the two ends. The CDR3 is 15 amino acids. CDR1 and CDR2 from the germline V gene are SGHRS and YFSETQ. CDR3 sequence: CASSRRDSPTGELFF. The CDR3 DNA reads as TGCGCCAGCAGCAGGAGGGACAGCCCCACCGGGGAGCTGTTTTTT. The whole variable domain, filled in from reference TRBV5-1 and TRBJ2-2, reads KAGVTQTPRYLIKTRGQQVTLSCSPISGHRSVSWYQQTPGQGLQFLFEYFSETQRNKGNFPGRFSGRQFSNSRSEMNVSTLELGDSALYLCASSRRDSPTGELFFGEGSRLTVL.

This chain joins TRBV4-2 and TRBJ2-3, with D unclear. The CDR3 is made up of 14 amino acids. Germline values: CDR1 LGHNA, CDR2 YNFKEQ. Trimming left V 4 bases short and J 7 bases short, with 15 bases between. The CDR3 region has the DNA TGTGCCAGCAGCCCTTCGGAAGTTAGGAATACGCAGTATTTT. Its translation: CASSPSEVRNTQYF.

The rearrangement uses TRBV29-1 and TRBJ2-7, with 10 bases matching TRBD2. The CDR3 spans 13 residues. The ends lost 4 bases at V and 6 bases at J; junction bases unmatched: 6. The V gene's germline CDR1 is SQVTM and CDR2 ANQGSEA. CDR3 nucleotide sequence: TGCAGCGTTGGGAGCGGGAGGGCAGGCGAGCAGTACTTC. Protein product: CSVGSGRAGEQYF.

The CDR3 region has the DNA TGCAGTGCTAGAGATCGTCCGGGAAGCGGGAGGCCCGCGAGAGAGTACGAGCAGTACTTC. Amino acid sequence: CSARDRPGSGRPAREYEQYF. V is TRBV20-1 and J is TRBJ2-7; 9 positions match TRBD2. The germline gives CDR1 DFQATT, CDR2 SNEGSKA (reference sequence). This CDR3 region has 20 residues. V gave up 0 bases and J gave up 4 bases; unmatched junction bases: 22.

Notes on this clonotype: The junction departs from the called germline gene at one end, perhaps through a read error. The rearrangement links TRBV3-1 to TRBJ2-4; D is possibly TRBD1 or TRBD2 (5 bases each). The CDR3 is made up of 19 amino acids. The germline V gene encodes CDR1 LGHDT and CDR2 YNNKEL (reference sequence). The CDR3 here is CASSPRGRPGGVAKNIQYF. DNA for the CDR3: TGTGCCAGCAGCCCTAGGGGCCGACCCGGAGGAGTAGCCAAGAACATTCAGTACTTC.